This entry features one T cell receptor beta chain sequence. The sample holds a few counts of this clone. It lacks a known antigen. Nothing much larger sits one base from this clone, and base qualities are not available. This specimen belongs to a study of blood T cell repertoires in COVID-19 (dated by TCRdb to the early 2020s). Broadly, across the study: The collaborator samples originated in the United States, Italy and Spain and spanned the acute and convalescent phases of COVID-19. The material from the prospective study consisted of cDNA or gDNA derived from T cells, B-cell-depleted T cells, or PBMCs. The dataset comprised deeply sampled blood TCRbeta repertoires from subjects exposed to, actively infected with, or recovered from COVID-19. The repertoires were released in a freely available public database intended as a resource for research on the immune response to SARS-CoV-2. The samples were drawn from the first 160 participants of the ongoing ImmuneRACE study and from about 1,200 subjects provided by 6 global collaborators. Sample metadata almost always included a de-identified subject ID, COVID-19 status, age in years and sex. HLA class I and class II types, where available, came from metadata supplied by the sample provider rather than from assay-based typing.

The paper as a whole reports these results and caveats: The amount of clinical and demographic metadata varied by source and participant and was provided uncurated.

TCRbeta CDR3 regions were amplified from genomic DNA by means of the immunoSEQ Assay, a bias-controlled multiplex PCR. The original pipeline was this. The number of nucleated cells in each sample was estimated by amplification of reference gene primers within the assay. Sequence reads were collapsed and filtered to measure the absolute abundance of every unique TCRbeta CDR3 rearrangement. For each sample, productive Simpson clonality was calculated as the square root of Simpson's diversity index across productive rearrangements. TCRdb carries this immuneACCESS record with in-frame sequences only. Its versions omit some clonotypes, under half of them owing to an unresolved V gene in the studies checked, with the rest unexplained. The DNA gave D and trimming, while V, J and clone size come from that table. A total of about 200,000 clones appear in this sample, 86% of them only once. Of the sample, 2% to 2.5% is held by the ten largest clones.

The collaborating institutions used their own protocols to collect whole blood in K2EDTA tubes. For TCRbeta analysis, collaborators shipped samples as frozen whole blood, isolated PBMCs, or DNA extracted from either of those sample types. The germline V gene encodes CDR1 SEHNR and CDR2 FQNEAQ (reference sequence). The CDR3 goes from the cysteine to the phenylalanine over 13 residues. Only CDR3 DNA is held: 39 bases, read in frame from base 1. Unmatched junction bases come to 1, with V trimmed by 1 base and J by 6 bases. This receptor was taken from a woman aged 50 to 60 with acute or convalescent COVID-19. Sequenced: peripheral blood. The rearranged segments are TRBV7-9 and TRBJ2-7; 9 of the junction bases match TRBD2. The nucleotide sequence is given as TGTGCCAGCAGCTTAGGACTAGCGGCCGAGCAGTACTTC. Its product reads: CASSLGLAAEQYF.